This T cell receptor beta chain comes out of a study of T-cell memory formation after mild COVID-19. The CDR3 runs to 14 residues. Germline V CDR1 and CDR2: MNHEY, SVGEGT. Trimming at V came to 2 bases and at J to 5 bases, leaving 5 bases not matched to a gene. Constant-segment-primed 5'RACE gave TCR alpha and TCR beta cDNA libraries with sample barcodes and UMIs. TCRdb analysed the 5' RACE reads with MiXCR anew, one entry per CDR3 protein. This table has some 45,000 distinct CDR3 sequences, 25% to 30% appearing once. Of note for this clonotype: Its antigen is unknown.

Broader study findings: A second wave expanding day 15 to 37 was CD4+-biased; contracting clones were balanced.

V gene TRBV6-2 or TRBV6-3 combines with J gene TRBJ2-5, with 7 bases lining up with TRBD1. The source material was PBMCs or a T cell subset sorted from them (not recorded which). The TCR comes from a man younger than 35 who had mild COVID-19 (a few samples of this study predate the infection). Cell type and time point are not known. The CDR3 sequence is CASSYRGPGETQYF. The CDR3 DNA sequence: TGTGCCAGCAGTTACAGGGGGCCCGGGGAGACCCAGTACTTC.